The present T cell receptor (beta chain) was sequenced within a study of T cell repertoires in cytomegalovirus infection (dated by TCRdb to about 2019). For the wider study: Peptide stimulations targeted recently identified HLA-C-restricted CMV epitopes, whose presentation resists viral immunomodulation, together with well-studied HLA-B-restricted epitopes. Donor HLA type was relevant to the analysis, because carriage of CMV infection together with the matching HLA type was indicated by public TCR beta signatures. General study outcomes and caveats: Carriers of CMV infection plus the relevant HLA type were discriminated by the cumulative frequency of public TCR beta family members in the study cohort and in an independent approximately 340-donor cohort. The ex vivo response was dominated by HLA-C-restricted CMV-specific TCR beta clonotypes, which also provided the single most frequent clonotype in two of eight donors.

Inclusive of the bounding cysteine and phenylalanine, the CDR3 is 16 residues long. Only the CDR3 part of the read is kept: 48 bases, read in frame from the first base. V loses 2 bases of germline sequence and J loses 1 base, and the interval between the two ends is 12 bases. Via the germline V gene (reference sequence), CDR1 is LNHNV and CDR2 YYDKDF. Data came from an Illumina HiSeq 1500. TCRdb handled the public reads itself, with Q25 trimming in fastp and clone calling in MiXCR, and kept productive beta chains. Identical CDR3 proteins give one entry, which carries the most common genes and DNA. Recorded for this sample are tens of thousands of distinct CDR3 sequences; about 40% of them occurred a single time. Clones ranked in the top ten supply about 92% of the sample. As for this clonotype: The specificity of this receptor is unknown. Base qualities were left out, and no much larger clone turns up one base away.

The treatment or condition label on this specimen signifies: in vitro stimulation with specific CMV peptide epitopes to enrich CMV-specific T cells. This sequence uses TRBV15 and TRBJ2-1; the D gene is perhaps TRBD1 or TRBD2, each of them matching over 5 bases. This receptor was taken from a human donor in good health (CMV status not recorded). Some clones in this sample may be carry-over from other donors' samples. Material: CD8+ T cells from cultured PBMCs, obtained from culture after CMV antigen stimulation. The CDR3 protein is CATSRSGTASYNEQFF. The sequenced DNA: TGTGCCACCAGCAGAAGTGGGACCGCTTCCTACAATGAGCAGTTCTTC.